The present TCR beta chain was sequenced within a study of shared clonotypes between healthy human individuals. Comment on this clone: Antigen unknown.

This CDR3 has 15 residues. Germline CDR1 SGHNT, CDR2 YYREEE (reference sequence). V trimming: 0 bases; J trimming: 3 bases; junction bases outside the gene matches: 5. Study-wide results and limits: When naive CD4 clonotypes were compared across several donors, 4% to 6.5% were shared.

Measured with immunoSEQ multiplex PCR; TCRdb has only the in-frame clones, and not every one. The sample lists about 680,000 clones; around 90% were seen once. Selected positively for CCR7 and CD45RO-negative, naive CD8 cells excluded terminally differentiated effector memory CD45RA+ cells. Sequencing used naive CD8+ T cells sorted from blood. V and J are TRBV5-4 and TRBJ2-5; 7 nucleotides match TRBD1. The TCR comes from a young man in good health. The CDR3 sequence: CASSLERDREETQYF. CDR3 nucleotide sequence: TGTGCCAGCAGCTTGGAGAGGGACAGAGAAGAGACCCAGTACTTC.